Listed here are 13 T cell receptor beta chains from one sample, sequenced in a study of blood T cell repertoires in COVID-19. Clones were sequenced by immunoSEQ multiplex PCR, and TCRdb holds only the in-frame ones, with some missing. The sample lists roughly 280,000 clones; 83% were seen once. Sequenced material: peripheral blood. The receptors were sampled from a man between 60 and 70 years old who had recovered from COVID-19.

The chain links TRBV28 to TRBJ2-1, with 7 bases identical to TRBD2. The CDR3 covers 15 residues. V trimming: 2 bases; J trimming: 5 bases; junction bases outside the gene matches: 6. Germline CDR1 reads MDHEN; CDR2 reads SYDVKM. CDR3 DNA sequence: TGTGCCAGCAGTTTACCCGGGACTAATAACAATGAGCAGTTCTTC. Translated, it gives CASSLPGTNNNEQFF.

This clone occurred a few times. In DNA, the CDR3 is TGTGCCAGCAGTTCCGGATGGGCGGGTGGCAATCAGCCCCAGCATTTT. This codes for CASSSGWAGGNQPQHF. This chain connects TRBV28 to TRBJ1-5, with D uncertain. V was cut by 4 bases and J by 2 bases, with 15 bases left in between. Per the germline V gene, CDR1 is MDHEN and CDR2 is SYDVKM. This CDR3 has 16 amino acids. Full variable domain (missing parts from reference TRBV28 and TRBJ1-5): DVKVTQSSRYLVKRTGEKVFLECVQDMDHENMFWYRQDPGLGLRLIYFSYDVKMKEKGDIPEGYSVSREKKERFSLILESASTNQTSMYLCASSSGWAGGNQPQHFGDGTRLSIL.

About this clone itself: Relative to the germline gene, one junction end is altered; a read error may explain this. The rearrangement uses TRBV19 and TRBJ1-4, with 10 bases fitting TRBD1. CDR3 length equals 15 residues. The V gene's germline CDR1 is LNHDA and CDR2 SQIVND (reference sequence). CDR3: CASSIAGQGNEKLFF. The CDR3 region has the DNA TGTGCCAGCAGTATTGCGGGACAGGGGAATGAAAAACTGTTTTTT.

The gene calls are TRBV28 and TRBJ1-1; D is ambiguous. This CDR3 is built from 13 residues. CDR1 and CDR2 from the germline V gene are MDHEN and SYDVKM. Trimming took off 3 bases at V and 1 base at J, with 6 bases between the two ends. CDR3 nucleotides: TGTGCCAGCAGTTTCGTACAGAACACTGAAGCTTTCTTT. Its protein product is CASSFVQNTEAFF.

This clone was detected only a few times. The J gene is TRBJ1-6, the V gene TRBV5-1, with TRBD1 identical over 7 bases. This CDR3 contains 15 residues. Trimming took 2 bases from V and 5 from J; bases not matched to a gene: 4. Germline loops: CDR1 SGHRS, CDR2 YFSETQ. The chain's CDR3 is CASSFGTANNSPLHF. The CDR3 nucleotides read TGCGCCAGCAGCTTCGGGACAGCTAATAATTCACCCCTCCACTTT.

The genes are TRBV6-6 and TRBJ2-2, with 10 bases aligning to TRBD1. Germline V gene data show CDR1 as MNHNY and CDR2 as SVGAGI (reference sequence). The CDR3 extends over 16 amino acids. With 5 bases clipped from V and 4 bases from J, the junction kept 7 bases outside the gene matches. Here the CDR3 DNA reads TGTGCCAGCAGTAAGGGACAGGGGCTGGGCACCGGGGAGCTGTTTTTT. Protein: CASSKGQGLGTGELFF.

The rearrangement joins TRBV7-2 to TRBJ2-3, with 11 bases lining up with TRBD1. The germline V gene encodes CDR1 SGHTA and CDR2 FQGNSA. The CDR3 consists of 17 residues. The ends lost 5 bases at V and 4 bases at J; junction bases unmatched: 11. The CDR3 here is CASSRSGTGGRADTQYF. CDR3 nucleotides: TGTGCCAGCAGCAGATCCGGGACAGGGGGTAGGGCAGATACGCAGTATTTT. The variable domain in full, with the rest retrieved from reference TRBV7-2 and TRBJ2-3, is GAGVSQSPSNKVTEKGKDVELRCDPISGHTALYWYRQSLGQGLEFLIYFQGNSAPDKSGLPSDRFSAERTGGSVSTLTIQRTQQEDSAVYLCASSRSGTGGRADTQYFGPGTRLTVL.

This clone was seen a handful of times. The genes are TRBV2 and TRBJ1-5; perhaps TRBD1 as D (6 bases). Trimming removed 4 bases at V and 5 bases at J, with 9 bases between. Germline V lookup: CDR1 SNHLY, CDR2 FYNNEI. CDR3 length: 13 residues. CDR3 residues: CASSAQGYQPQHF. The CDR3 DNA is TGTGCCAGCAGTGCCCAGGGGTATCAGCCCCAGCATTTT.

This chain connects TRBV7-9 to TRBJ2-7; 7 nucleotides agree with TRBD1. Germline V gene data show CDR1 as SEHNR and CDR2 as FQNEAQ (reference sequence). V gave up 6 bases and J gave up 6 bases; unmatched junction bases: 8. The CDR3 runs to 13 residues. As DNA, the CDR3 is TGTGCCAGCAGGTACGGGACAGCCTCCGAGCAGTACTTC. Its protein product is CASRYGTASEQYF.

This clone was detected once. The CDR3 DNA is TGTGCCAACCAGCGGGATGAGGCAAGCAATGAGCAGTTCTTC. It encodes CANQRDEASNEQFF. The chain couples TRBV2 to TRBJ2-1; 7 bases align to TRBD2. CDR1 is SNHLY, CDR2 FYNNEI, per germline. This CDR3 contains 14 residues. Trimming at V came to 10 bases and at J to 6 bases, leaving 12 bases not matched to a gene.

The chain uses TRBV7-2 and TRBJ2-2; TRBD2 agrees at 12 bases. Germline V gives CDR1 SGHTA, CDR2 FQGNSA. The CDR3 extends over 19 amino acids. Trimming removed 5 bases from V and 1 base from J; junction bases left unmatched: 11. The CDR3 DNA is TGTGCCAGCAGCCCAAGTCCGAGACTAGCGGGAGAGAACACCGGGGAGCTGTTTTTT. It yields the protein CASSPSPRLAGENTGELFF.

The chain uses TRBV5-5 and TRBJ1-2; 8 nucleotides align to TRBD1. The CDR3 has 16 residues. From germline, CDR1 is SGHKS and CDR2 YYEKEE (reference sequence). V was pared by 4 bases and J by 2 bases, with 10 bases of the junction left unmatched. CDR3: CASSPPNRQGNYGYTF. The CDR3 DNA reads TGTGCCAGCAGCCCCCCGAATAGACAGGGGAACTATGGCTACACCTTC.

The chain recombines TRBV7-8 with TRBJ1-5; unclear D gene. The V gene lost 2 bases and the J gene lost 5 bases, with 7 bases spanning the gap. CDR1 SGHVS and CDR2 FQNEAQ come from the germline V gene. The length of the CDR3 is 13 residues. CDR3 loop: CASSLTGYQPQHF. The CDR3 coding sequence is TGTGCCAGCAGCTTAACGGGTTATCAGCCCCAGCATTTT.